This T cell receptor beta chain was captured in a study of immune heterogeneity within non-small cell lung tumors. Template material comprised bulk tumor genomic DNA at about 660 ng per sample. Far-apart biopsies, several per primary tumor, were taken during surgery. Curative surgery was performed on patients who had untreated, newly diagnosed non-small cell lung cancer. The CDR3 has 12 residues. V lost 6 bases, J lost 2 bases, and 6 bases lay in between. Germline loops: CDR1 SGHTA, CDR2 FQGNSA. This clonotype was detected many times. It was a multiplex PCR that amplified TCR beta CDR3, with 32 V and 13 J primers. TCRdb reprocessed the multiplex PCR reads via MiXCR and lists one record per CDR3 protein. The table has roughly 13,000 distinct CDR3 sequences, 20% to 25% seen once; the top ten hold around 15%.

Sequencing was done on a sample of lung tumor tissue. V and J are TRBV7-2 and TRBJ2-3; the D is unclear. This clonotype was obtained from a man aged 45-60 years with non-small cell lung cancer. CDR3 DNA sequence: TGTGCCAGCAGACGCCCCACAGATACGCAGTATTTT. It yields the protein CASRRPTDTQYF.